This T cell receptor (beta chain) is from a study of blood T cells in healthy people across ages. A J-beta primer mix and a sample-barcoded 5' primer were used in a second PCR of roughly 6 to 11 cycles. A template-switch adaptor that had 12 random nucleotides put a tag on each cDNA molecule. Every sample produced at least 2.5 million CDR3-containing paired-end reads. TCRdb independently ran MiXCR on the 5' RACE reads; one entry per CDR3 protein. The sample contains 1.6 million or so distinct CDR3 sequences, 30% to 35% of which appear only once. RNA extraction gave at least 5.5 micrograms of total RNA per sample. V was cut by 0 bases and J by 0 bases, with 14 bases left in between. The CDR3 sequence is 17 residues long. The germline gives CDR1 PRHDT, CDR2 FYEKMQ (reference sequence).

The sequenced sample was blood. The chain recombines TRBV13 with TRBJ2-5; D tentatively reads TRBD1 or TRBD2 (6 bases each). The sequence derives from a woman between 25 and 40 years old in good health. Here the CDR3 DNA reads TGTGCCAGCAGCTTAGGGTGGGGGGCAGGACACCAAGAGACCCAGTACTTC. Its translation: CASSLGWGAGHQETQYF.